The 29 T cell receptor beta chains below all came from one sample that was sequenced in a study of cytomegalovirus exposure and HLA in healthy donors. 60 Vbeta and 13 Jbeta primers were used in PCR. TCRdb's table, derived via immunoSEQ multiplex PCR, lists solely in-frame clones and lacks some. The sample comprises fewer than 150,000 clones, 65% to 90% of which are singletons, and 1.2% rests with the top ten. Sequencing was performed on PBMCs. Source of these receptors: a female donor in good health and CMV-seronegative.

The chain couples TRBV7-9 to TRBJ1-2, with a possible D match to TRBD1 (5 bases). The CDR3 is 14 residues long. V lost 4 bases, J lost 6 bases, and 15 bases lay in between. Germline V gene data show CDR1 as SEHNR and CDR2 as FQNEAQ (reference sequence). CDR3 protein: CASSSLEAGNGYTF. For the CDR3, the DNA is TGTGCCAGCAGCTCCCTAGAGGCAGGGAATGGCTACACCTTC.

This clone was seen more than once but under ten times. The chain is built from TRBV28 and TRBJ1-1, with D tentatively TRBD1 (5 bases). The CDR3 loop spans 16 amino acids. Between the trimmed V and J ends, which lost 2 bases and 1 base, there was a span of 14 bases. In germline, CDR1 is MDHEN, CDR2 SYDVKM. The CDR3 region is CASSLPSTASNTEAFF. CDR3 nucleotide sequence: TGTGCCAGCAGTTTACCTTCGACAGCTTCGAACACTGAAGCTTTCTTT.

This clone was found once. The CDR3 reads CSAGGGLAGAGEQYF. DNA of the CDR3: TGCAGCGCCGGGGGGGGGCTAGCGGGAGCGGGAGAGCAGTACTTC. This rearrangement joins TRBV29-1 to TRBJ2-7, with 10 bases aligning to TRBD2. Germline trimming cut 7 bases from V and 7 bases from J; bases unmatched to any gene: 16. This CDR3 has 15 amino acids. Per germline, CDR1 SQVTM and CDR2 ANQGSEA.

This rearrangement joins TRBV6-1 to TRBJ2-7; 8 nucleotides line up with TRBD2. The CDR3 runs 15 residues. The trim removed 4 bases at V and 3 bases at J, leaving 8 bases unmatched. Germline V gives CDR1 MNHNS, CDR2 SASEGT. The CDR3 here is CASSGEGRGGYEQYF. The CDR3 bases are TGTGCCAGCAGTGGTGAAGGCCGGGGGGGCTACGAGCAGTACTTC.

This clone was observed a handful of times. The chain couples TRBV5-6 to TRBJ2-7, with 10 positions matching TRBD1. The germline CDR1 and CDR2 sequences are SGHDT and YYEEEE. The CDR3 covers 16 residues. V shed 0 bases and J 7 bases; nucleotides not matched to a gene: 10. DNA of the CDR3: TGTGCCAGCAGCTTGGGCTCGGGACAGGGGTTTGGAGAGCAGTACTTC. It specifies CASSLGSGQGFGEQYF.

The gene calls are TRBV5-6 and TRBJ2-3; tentatively, D is TRBD1 (6 bases). Between the trimmed V and J ends, which lost 0 bases and 1 base, there was a span of 15 bases. CDR1 is SGHDT, CDR2 YYEEEE, per germline. The CDR3 is 17 residues long. As DNA, the CDR3 is TGTGCCAGCAGCTTGGCCCCCAGGGGTTTGCGCACAGATACGCAGTATTTT. Translated, it gives CASSLAPRGLRTDTQYF.

This clone was seen a single time. The chain joins TRBV5-1 to TRBJ2-5, with 11 bases matching TRBD1. Germline V CDR1 and CDR2: SGHRS, YFSETQ. This CDR3 is built from 16 residues. The V gene end was trimmed by 1 base and the J gene end by 5 bases; junction bases not matched to a gene: 7. This CDR3 is CASSLLGQGARETQYF. The CDR3 DNA reads as TGCGCCAGCAGCTTGTTAGGACAGGGGGCGAGGGAGACCCAGTACTTC.

J is TRBJ2-7 and V is TRBV28, with a tentative D call TRBD2 (5 bases). V lost 6 bases to trimming and J lost 2 bases, with 17 bases between them. The length of the CDR3 is 15 residues. In germline, CDR1 is MDHEN, CDR2 SYDVKM. As DNA, the CDR3 is TGTGCCAGCAGACCTGGGGAGCGGACCCCCTACGAGCAGTACTTC. Amino acid sequence: CASRPGERTPYEQYF.

The chain employs TRBV5-1 and TRBJ2-2; TRBD1 might be the D (5 bases). V was clipped by 1 base and J by 8 bases, with 6 bases between them. Germline V gene sequence: CDR1 SGHRS, CDR2 YFSETQ. The CDR3 spans 12 residues. CDR3 residues: CASSLTGGELFF. The CDR3, as DNA: TGCGCCAGCAGCTTGACAGGAGGGGAGCTGTTTTTT.

This sequence joins TRBV5-6 and TRBJ2-1; D perhaps matches TRBD2 (6 bases). Between the trimmed V and J ends, which lost 3 bases and 2 bases, there was a span of 18 bases. This CDR3 is built from 17 residues. Germline CDR1 reads SGHDT; CDR2 reads YYEEEE. The DNA of the CDR3 is TGTGCCAGCAGCTGGCGGGGTAGCCGATTTACCTACAATGAGCAGTTCTTC. Encoded protein: CASSWRGSRFTYNEQFF.

The gene calls are TRBV27 and TRBJ2-7, with 8 bases aligning to TRBD2. The CDR3 spans 13 residues. The germline gives CDR1 MNHEY, CDR2 SMNVEV (reference sequence). The junction had 2 bases not matched to a gene; V was cut back by 4 bases and J by 3 bases. CDR3 coding DNA: TGTGCCAGCAGTTATAGCGGGAACTACGAGCAGTACTTC. Its translation: CASSYSGNYEQYF.

This chain links TRBV5-4 with TRBJ2-7; 10 nucleotides agree with TRBD2. The CDR3 has 15 residues. Germline trimming cut 4 bases from V and 4 bases from J; bases unmatched to any gene: 8. The germline gives CDR1 SGHNT, CDR2 YYREEE (reference sequence). The chain's CDR3 is CASSPSGRAQYEQYF. In DNA, the CDR3 is TGTGCCAGCAGCCCTAGCGGGAGAGCTCAATACGAGCAGTACTTC.

With respect to this clone: Additional DNA sequences in this sample encode the identical CDR3. This chain uses TRBV6-5 with TRBJ2-5, with D tentatively TRBD1 (5 bases). The V end lost 2 bases, the J end lost 5 bases, and 6 bases lay between the germline ends. CDR1 is MNHEY, CDR2 SVGAGI, per germline. There are 12 residues in the CDR3. The CDR3, as DNA: TGTGCCAGCAGTTACAGGGGTGAGACCCAGTACTTC. Its protein is CASSYRGETQYF.

The J gene is TRBJ2-1, the V gene TRBV2; 10 bases map to TRBD1. CDR1 is SNHLY and CDR2 is FYNNEI in the germline V gene. The CDR3 contains 13 residues. The V and J ends lost 6 bases and 7 bases, in that order; junction bases with no gene match: 3. The chain's CDR3 is CASRGTGENEQFF. CDR3 bases: TGTGCCAGCAGGGGGACAGGGGAAAATGAGCAGTTCTTC. Full variable domain (remainder filled in from reference TRBV2 and TRBJ2-1): EPEVTQTPSHQVTQMGQEVILRCVPISNHLYFYWYRQILGQKVEFLVSFYNNEISEKSEIFDDQFSVERPDGSNFTLKIRSTKLEDSAMYFCASRGTGENEQFFGPGTRLTVL.

The V and J genes are TRBV27 and TRBJ2-1, with TRBD2 matching 10 bases. CDR1 and CDR2 from the germline V gene are MNHEY and SMNVEV (reference sequence). With 5 bases clipped from V and 7 bases from J, the junction kept 11 bases outside the gene matches. There are 16 residues in the CDR3. CDR3 protein: CASSIIAGGGWNEQFF. Written as DNA, the CDR3 is TGTGCCAGCAGTATTATAGCGGGAGGTGGTTGGAATGAGCAGTTCTTC.

The chain carries TRBV6-1 and TRBJ2-7, with TRBD2 matching over 13 bases. With V trimmed by 4 bases and J by 4 bases, 4 bases remained unmatched. Germline CDR1 is MNHNS and CDR2 is SASEGT. The CDR3 covers 15 residues. The CDR3 spells CASSARLAGGYEQYF. Here the CDR3 DNA reads TGTGCCAGCAGTGCGAGACTAGCGGGAGGTTACGAGCAGTACTTC.

The count of this clone is one. The junction differs from germline at one of its ends, possibly a read error. The V and J genes are TRBV6-1 and TRBJ1-3; 7 bases are a match to TRBD1. Germline V gene sequence: CDR1 MNHNS, CDR2 SASEGT. The CDR3 runs to 15 residues. CDR3 DNA: TGTGCCAGCAGTGATAGACAGGGTAGAGGAAGCACCATATATTTT. Protein sequence: CASSDRQGRGSTIYF.

The chain joins TRBV18 to TRBJ2-7; weak D call: TRBD1 (6 bases). This CDR3 has 16 residues. CDR1 is KGHSH, CDR2 LQKENI, per germline. The V end was cut by 2 bases, the J end by 0 bases, with 14 bases between. CDR3 in amino acids: CASSPGTDRLSYEQYF. The CDR3 nucleotides read TGTGCCAGCTCACCAGGGACGGACAGACTCTCCTACGAGCAGTACTTC.

With regard to this clone: The identical CDR3 is also encoded by other nucleotide sequences in the sample. This chain uses TRBV5-6 with TRBJ2-3; 8 bases are shared with TRBD2. The V gene end was trimmed by 1 base and the J gene end by 0 bases; junction bases not matched to a gene: 4. The CDR3 totals 16 residues. In germline, CDR1 is SGHDT, CDR2 YYEEEE. CDR3 protein: CASSLFTGGSTDTQYF. CDR3 bases: TGTGCCAGCAGCTTGTTTACGGGAGGGAGCACAGATACGCAGTATTTT.

This rearrangement joins TRBV18 to TRBJ2-7; D is possibly TRBD2 (6 bases). The CDR3 length is 14 residues. V was cut by 1 base and J by 3 bases, with 10 bases left in between. Looked up from germline, CDR1 is KGHSH and CDR2 is LQKENI. CDR3 region: CASSPLAENYEQYF. The CDR3 nucleotides read TGTGCCAGCTCACCACTAGCGGAGAACTACGAGCAGTACTTC.

The J gene is TRBJ2-5, the V gene TRBV6-1; TRBD1 matches at 12 bases. With 8 bases clipped from V and 5 bases from J, the junction kept 6 bases outside the gene matches. The CDR3 has 14 amino acids. The germline gives CDR1 MNHNS, CDR2 SASEGT. CDR3 protein: CASVGTGGSETQYF. CDR3 nucleotide sequence: TGTGCCAGCGTGGGGACAGGGGGCAGTGAGACCCAGTACTTC.

The rearrangement links TRBV15 to TRBJ1-4; 9 bases map to TRBD1. Germline trimming cut 5 bases from V and 8 bases from J; bases unmatched to any gene: 9. The CDR3 totals 15 residues. Germline loops: CDR1 LNHNV, CDR2 YYDKDF (reference sequence). The CDR3 nucleotides read TGTGCCACCAGCGGAAAAACAGGGGGCAGAGAAAAACTGTTTTTT. Translated: CATSGKTGGREKLFF.

This chain connects TRBV4-1 to TRBJ2-7, with 10 bases aligning to TRBD2. The CDR3 loop spans 14 amino acids. J gave up 4 bases and V 8 bases, and 8 bases lay outside the gene matches. The germline gives CDR1 MGHRA, CDR2 YSYEKL. The CDR3 protein is CASGSLAGGYEQYF. The CDR3 DNA is TGCGCCAGCGGAAGTTTAGCGGGAGGATACGAGCAGTACTTC.

V is TRBV27 and J is TRBJ2-5; a possible D gene is TRBD2 (6 bases). V lost 4 bases, J lost 1 base, and 13 bases lay in between. The CDR3 is 15 amino acids. The germline gives CDR1 MNHEY, CDR2 SMNVEV (reference sequence). CDR3 coding DNA: TGTGCCAGCAGTTCGAGGGACTCACTCCAAGAGACCCAGTACTTC. Protein product: CASSSRDSLQETQYF.

This chain joins TRBV13 and TRBJ1-1; D is undetermined. V gave up 0 bases and J gave up 8 bases, with 10 bases separating them. This CDR3 is built from 13 residues. Germline CDR1 reads PRHDT; CDR2 reads FYEKMQ (reference sequence). CDR3 DNA: TGTGCCAGCAGCTTAGGCCTCAAACAGGAAGCTTTCTTT. Its protein is CASSLGLKQEAFF.

The rearrangement joins TRBV28 to TRBJ2-7; 9 bases fit TRBD2. The V segment lost 5 bases and the J segment 3 bases; nucleotides outside the gene matches: 5. The CDR3 sequence is 14 residues long. Germline V lookup: CDR1 MDHEN, CDR2 SYDVKM. The CDR3 region has the DNA TGTGCCAGCAGTGCTAGCGGGACCAACTACGAGCAGTACTTC. Its protein product is CASSASGTNYEQYF.

The chain recombines TRBV5-1 with TRBJ2-1, with TRBD2 identical over 7 bases. V was clipped by 0 bases and J by 8 bases; unmatched bases: 11. Germline V gene sequence: CDR1 SGHRS, CDR2 YFSETQ. The CDR3 covers 16 residues. CDR3 in amino acids: CASSLESPGGLYEQFF. CDR3 nucleotide sequence: TGCGCCAGCAGCTTGGAATCTCCGGGAGGTCTCTATGAGCAGTTCTTC. The entire variable domain, with the rest obtained from reference TRBV5-1 and TRBJ2-1, is as follows: KAGVTQTPRYLIKTRGQQVTLSCSPISGHRSVSWYQQTPGQGLQFLFEYFSETQRNKGNFPGRFSGRQFSNSRSEMNVSTLELGDSALYLCASSLESPGGLYEQFFGPGTRLTVL.

The rearrangement links TRBV4-2 to TRBJ2-5; 8 bases line up with TRBD2. The CDR3 runs 15 residues. CDR1 is LGHNA and CDR2 is YNFKEQ in the germline V gene. Losses at the gene ends were 0 bases for V and 4 bases for J; bases not matched to a gene: 4. DNA for the CDR3: TGTGCCAGCAGCCAAGACCCGGGAGGGGGAGAGACCCAGTACTTC. The encoded protein is CASSQDPGGGETQYF.

The chain carries TRBV10-1 and TRBJ2-5; 7 bases line up with TRBD1. From germline, CDR1 is WNHNN and CDR2 SYGVQD (reference sequence). With 3 bases clipped from V and 1 base from J, the junction kept 5 bases outside the gene matches. CDR3 length equals 15 residues. In DNA form, the CDR3 reads TGCGCCAGCAGTGAAAACAGGGGTTTCCAAGAGACCCAGTACTTC. This sequence encodes CASSENRGFQETQYF.